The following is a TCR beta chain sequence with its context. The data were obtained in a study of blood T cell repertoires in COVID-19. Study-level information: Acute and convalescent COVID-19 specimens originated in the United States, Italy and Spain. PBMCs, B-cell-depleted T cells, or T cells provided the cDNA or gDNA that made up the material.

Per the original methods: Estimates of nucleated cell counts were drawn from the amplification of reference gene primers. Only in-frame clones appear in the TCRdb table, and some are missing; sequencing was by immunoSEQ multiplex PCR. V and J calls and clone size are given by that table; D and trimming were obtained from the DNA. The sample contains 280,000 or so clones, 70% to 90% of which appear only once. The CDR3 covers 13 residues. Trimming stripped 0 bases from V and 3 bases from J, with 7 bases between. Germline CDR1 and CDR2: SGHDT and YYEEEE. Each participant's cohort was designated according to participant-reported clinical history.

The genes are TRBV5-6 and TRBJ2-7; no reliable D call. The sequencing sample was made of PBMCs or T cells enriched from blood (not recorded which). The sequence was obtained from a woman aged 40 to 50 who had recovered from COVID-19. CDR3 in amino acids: CASSLGPFYEQYF. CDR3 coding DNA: TGTGCCAGCAGCTTGGGGCCCTTCTACGAGCAGTACTTC.